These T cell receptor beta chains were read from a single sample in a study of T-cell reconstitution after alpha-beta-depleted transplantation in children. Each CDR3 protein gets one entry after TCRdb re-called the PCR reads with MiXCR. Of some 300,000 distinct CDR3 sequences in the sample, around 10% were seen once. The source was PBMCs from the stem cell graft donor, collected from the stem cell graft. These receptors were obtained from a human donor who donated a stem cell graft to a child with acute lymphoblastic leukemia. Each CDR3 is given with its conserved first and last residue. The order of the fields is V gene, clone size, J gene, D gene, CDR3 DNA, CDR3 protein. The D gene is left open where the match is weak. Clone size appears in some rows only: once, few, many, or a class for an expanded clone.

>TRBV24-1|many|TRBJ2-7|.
TGTGCCACCAGTGTTACCGGGACCGAGCAGTACTTC
CATSVTGTEQYF
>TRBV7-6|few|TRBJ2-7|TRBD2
TGTGCCAGCAGCTTAGGGCTAGCGGGCAACTCCTACGAGCAGTACTTC
CASSLGLAGNSYEQYF
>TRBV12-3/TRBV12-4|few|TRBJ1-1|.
TGTGCCAGCAGTTTTAGGGGCGTAACGAACACTGAAGCTTTCTTT
CASSFRGVTNTEAFF
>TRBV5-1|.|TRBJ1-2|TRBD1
TGCGCCAGCAGGGGGGACAGAGCTAACTATGGCTACACCTTC
CASRGDRANYGYTF
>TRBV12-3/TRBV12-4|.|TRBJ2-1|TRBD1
TGTGCCAGCAGTCAGGGACAGCCTAACTACAATGAGCAGTTCTTC
CASSQGQPNYNEQFF
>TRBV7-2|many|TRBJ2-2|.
TGTGCCAGCAGCCCGACAGCCCAGAACACCGGGGAGCTGTTTTTT
CASSPTAQNTGELFF
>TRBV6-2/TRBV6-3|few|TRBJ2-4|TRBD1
TGTGCCAGCAGTTACTCGGGACAGGGGAACATTCAGTACTTC
CASSYSGQGNIQYF
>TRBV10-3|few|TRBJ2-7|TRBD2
TGTGCCATCAGTGGAGTAGCGGGAGGTCGCGGCGAGCAGTACTTC
CAISGVAGGRGEQYF
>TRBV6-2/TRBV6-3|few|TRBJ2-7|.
TGTGCCAGCAGGCGACGATACGAGCAGTACTTC
CASRRRYEQYF
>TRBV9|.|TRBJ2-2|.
TGTGCCAGTTGTTCAGGCACGAACACCGGGGAGCTGTTTTTT
CASCSGTNTGELFF
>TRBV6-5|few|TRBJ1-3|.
TGTGCCAGCAGTTACTCGAACCCTGGAAACACCATATATTTT
CASSYSNPGNTIYF
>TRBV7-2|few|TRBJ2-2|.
TGTGCCAGCAGCGCGGAACTAGTATCGGGTCTTGGGGAGCTGTTTTTT
CASSAELVSGLGELFF
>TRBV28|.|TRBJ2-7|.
TGTGCCAGCAGTTTAATTCCCCGTTACGAGCAGTACTTC
CASSLIPRYEQYF
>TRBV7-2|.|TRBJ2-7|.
TGTGCCAGCAGGCCGGGTTACTCCTACGAGCAGTACTTC
CASRPGYSYEQYF
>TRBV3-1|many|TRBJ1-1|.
TGTGCCAGCAGCCAAGATGCCCGGTTCACTGAAGCTTTCTTT
CASSQDARFTEAFF
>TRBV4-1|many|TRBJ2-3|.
TGCGCCAGCAGCCGCTTGGAGGGCGAGACGCAGTATTTT
CASSRLEGETQYF
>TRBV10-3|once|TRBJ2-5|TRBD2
TGTGCCACCCGCCCAGGCGGGAGTTTTGGGGTTCGAGAGACCCAGTACTTC
CATRPGGSFGVRETQYF
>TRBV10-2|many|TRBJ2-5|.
TGCGCCAGCGCCAGGGCAGAGACCCAGTACTTC
CASARAETQYF
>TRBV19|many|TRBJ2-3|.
TGTGCCAGTAGCCCCTCGGGTCTTGAAACGCAGTATTTT
CASSPSGLETQYF
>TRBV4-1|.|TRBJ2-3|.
TGCGCCAGCAGCCAATTCCCGAGCACAGATACGCAGTATTTT
CASSQFPSTDTQYF
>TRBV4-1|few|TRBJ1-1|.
TGCGCCAGCAGCCAACTCGGCGGGGGCACTGAAGCTTTCTTT
CASSQLGGGTEAFF
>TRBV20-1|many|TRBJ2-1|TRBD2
TGCAGTGCCATGGGACTAGCGGGGGGATCAGAGCAGTTCTTC
CSAMGLAGGSEQFF
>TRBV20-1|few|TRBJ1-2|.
TGCAGTGCTAGAGATCCGCAGGATAACTATGGCTACACCTTC
CSARDPQDNYGYTF
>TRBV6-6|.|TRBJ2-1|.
TGTGCCAGCACTCCACGAAGTTGGGATGAGCAGTTCTTC
CASTPRSWDEQFF